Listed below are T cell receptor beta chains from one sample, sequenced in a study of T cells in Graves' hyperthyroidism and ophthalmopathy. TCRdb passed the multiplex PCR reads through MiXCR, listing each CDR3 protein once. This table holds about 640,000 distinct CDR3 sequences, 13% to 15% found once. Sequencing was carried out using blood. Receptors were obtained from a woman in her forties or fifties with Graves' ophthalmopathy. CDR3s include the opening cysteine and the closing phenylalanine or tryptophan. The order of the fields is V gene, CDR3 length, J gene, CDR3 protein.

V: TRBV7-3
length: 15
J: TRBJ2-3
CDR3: CASSKTGGATDTQYF

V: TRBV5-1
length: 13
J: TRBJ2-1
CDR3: CASSLLPLNEQFF

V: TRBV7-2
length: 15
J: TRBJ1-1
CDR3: CASSRDPTRTSEAFF

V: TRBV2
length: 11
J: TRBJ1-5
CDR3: CACSLNQPQHF

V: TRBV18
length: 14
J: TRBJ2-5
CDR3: CASSPPVSGETQYF

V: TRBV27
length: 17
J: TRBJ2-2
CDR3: CASSLSTSGANTGELFF

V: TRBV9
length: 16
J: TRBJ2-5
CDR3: CASSVTTSGGQETQYF

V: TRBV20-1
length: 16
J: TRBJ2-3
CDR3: CSAREGLAGVSDTQYF

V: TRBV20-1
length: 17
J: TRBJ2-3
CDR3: CSAREVGSGGYEDTQYF

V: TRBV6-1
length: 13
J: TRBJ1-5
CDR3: CASIRDLNQPQHF

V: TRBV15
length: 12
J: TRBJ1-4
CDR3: CATSRELEKLFF

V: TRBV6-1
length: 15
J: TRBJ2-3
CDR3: CASSLASVFTDTQYF

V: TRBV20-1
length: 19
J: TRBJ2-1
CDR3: CSARGTIAGGVSGYNEQFF

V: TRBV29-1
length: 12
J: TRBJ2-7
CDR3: CSVGFSVYEQYF

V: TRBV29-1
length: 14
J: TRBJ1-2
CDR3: CSVEDGQGGYGYTF

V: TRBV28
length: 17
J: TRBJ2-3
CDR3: CASSTWTSGASTDTQYF

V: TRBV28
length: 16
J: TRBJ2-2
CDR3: CASSLLGRGLTGELFF

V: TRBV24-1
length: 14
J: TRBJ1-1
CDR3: CATSETGGSTEAFF

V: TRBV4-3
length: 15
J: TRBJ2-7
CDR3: CASSQATSGTYEQYF

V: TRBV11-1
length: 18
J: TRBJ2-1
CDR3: CASSLGPRGAGGLNEQFF

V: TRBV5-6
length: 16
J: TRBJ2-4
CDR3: CASSKDRLKAKNIQYF

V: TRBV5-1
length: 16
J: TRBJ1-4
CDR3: CASSLRQGGTNEKLFF

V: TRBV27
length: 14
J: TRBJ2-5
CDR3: CASSRGVSSETQCF

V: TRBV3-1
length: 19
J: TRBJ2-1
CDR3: CASSLRFAGEGVVYNEQFF

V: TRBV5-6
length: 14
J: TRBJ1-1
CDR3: CASSQGIRDTEAFF

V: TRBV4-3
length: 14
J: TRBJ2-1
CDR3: CASSQDRVNNEQFF

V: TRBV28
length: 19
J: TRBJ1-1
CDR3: CASSLFLTASPTMNTEAFF

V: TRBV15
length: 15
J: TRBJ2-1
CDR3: CATTFSSGRANEQFF

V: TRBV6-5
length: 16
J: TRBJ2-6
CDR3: CASSYNEGTGANVLTF

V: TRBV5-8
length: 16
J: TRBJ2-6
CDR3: CASSPTGGSGANVLTF

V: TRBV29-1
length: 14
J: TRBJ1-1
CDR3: CSVRDRSMNTEAFF

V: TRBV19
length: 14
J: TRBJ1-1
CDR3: CASSIGILNTEAFF

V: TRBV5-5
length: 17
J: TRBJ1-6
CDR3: CASSPSTGSSYNSPLHF

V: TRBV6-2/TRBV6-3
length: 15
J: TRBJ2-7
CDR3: CASRPGVGATYEQYF

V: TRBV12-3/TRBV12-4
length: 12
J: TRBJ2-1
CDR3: CASGKGGNEQFF

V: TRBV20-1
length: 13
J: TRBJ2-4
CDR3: CSARTKAKNIQYF

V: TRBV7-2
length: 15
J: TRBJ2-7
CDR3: CASSFRLGPSYEQYF

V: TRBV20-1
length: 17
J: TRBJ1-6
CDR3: CSARAGTGGSYNSPLHF

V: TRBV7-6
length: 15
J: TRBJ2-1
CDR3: CASAKERDTYNEQFF

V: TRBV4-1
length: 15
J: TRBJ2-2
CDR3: CASSQGDRDTGELFF

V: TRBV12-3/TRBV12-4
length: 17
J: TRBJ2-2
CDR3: CASSWRAGGPNTGELFF

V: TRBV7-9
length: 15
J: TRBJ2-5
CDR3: CASSRRTPSQETQYF

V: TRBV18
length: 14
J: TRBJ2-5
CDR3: CASSPLRDSQSQYF

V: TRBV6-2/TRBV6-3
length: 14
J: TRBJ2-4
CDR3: CASSLSGSKNIQYF

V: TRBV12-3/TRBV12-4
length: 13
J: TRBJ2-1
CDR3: CASSKKEGDEQFF

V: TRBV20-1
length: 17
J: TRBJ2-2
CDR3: CSARDSYDRRNTGELFF

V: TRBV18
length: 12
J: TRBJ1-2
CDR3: CASSPLEYGYTF

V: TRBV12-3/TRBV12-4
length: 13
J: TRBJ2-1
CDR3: CASSLSRYNEQFF

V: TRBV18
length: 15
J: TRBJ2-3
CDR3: CASSPPGASTDTQYF

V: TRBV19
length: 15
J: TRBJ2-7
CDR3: CASSIGTGSSYEQYF

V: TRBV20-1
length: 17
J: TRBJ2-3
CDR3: CSAPRISGRGFTDTQYF

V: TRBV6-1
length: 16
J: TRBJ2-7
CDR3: CASSDKSGIGSYEQYF

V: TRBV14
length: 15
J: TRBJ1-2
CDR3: CASSQREPAGGGYTF

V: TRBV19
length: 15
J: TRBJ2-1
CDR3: CASAITSGSWDEQFF

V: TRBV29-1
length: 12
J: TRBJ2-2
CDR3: CSVEIRAGELFF

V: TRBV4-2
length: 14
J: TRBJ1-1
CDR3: CASSPGPGGREAFF

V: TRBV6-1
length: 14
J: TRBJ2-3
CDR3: CASTRGAGIDTQYF

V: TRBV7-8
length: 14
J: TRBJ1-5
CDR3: CASSLGQPHQPQHF

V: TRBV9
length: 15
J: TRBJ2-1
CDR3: CASSVGLGGNNEQFF

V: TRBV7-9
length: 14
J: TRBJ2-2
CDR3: CASSRQGVQGELFF